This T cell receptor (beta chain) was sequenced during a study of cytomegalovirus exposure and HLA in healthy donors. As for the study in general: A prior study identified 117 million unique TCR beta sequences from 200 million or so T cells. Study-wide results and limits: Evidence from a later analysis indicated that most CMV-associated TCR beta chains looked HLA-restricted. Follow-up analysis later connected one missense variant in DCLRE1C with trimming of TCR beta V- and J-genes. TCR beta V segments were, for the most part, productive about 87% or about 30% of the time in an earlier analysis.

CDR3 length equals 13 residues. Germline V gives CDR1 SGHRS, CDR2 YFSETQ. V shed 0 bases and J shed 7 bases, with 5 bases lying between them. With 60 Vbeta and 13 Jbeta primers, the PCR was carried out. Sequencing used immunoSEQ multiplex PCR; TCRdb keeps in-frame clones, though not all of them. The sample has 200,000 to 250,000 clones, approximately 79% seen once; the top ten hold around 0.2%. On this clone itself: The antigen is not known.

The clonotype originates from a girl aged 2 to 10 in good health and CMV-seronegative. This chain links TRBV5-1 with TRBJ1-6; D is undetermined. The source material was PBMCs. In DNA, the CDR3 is TGCGCCAGCAGCTTGGTGGCCAATTCACCCCTCCACTTT. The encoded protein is CASSLVANSPLHF.